This TCR beta chain was sequenced for a study of vaccination and CD4 T cells after COVID-19. About the research overall: Nasal swab PCR showed SARS-CoV-2 in convalescent patients, roughly ten with mild and one with severe disease. A median of around 110 days (range 35 to 161) separated diagnosis from post-COVID sampling.

Via MiXCR, TCRdb re-called the PCR reads, giving one row per CDR3 protein. The sample carries approximately 20,000 distinct CDR3 sequences, about 62% recorded once. Germline CDR1 and CDR2: SGHVS and FQNEAQ. This CDR3 has 15 residues. V lost 0 bases and J 1 base, leaving 10 bases between the germline ends. This clonotype was observed once. The receptor was isolated from a human donor who had recovered from COVID-19. Specimen: CD4+ T cells from blood, collected after SARS-CoV-2 vaccination. The chain joins TRBV7-8 to TRBJ2-7; possibly TRBD1 for D (6 bases). CDR3 in amino acids: CASSLAAGVSYEQYF. CDR3 in DNA: TGTGCCAGCAGCTTAGCAGCAGGGGTATCCTACGAGCAGTACTTC.